This TCR beta chain came from a study of Graves' ophthalmopathy and Graves' hyperthyroidism. Study-wide background: Samples of peripheral blood were obtained at initial diagnosis, prior to treatment of any kind.

Germline loops: CDR1 SGHRS, CDR2 YFSETQ. The V gene end was trimmed by 2 bases and the J gene end by 7 bases; junction bases not matched to a gene: 6. CDR3 length: 16 residues. No donor had other autoimmune disease, uncontrolled infection, pregnancy or lactation. At least ten counts were recorded for this clonotype. Amplification of the TCR beta CDR3 regions used RNA transcripts (as template). The first-round RT-PCR employed HTBI primers together with the Qiagen OneStep RT-PCR kit. A multiplex PCR was then performed as the second round. From the multiplex PCR reads, TCRdb called clonotypes with MiXCR, one entry per CDR3 protein. Among more than 150,000 distinct CDR3 sequences listed, roughly two fifths were seen once.

This chain connects TRBV5-1 to TRBJ1-6; TRBD1 matches 10 bases. Sequencing was performed on peripheral blood. The clonotype comes from a woman between 40 and 50 years old with Graves' ophthalmopathy. For the CDR3, the DNA is TGCGCCAGCAGCTTCCGGGACAGGGGAGTGAATTCACCCCTCCACTTT. It codes for CASSFRDRGVNSPLHF.